A single TCR beta chain is shown here with its context. The specificity of this receptor is unknown. Base qualities are not recorded, but no much larger clone differs from it by a single base. This sample's treatment or condition label indicates: about 20 received Ad26.COV2.S at low or high dose, single or two shots; about 5 received placebo; per-sample allocation not given. For vaccine and placebo recipients, repertoires were sequenced using samples collected on day 63 after the first injection. Between 29 July and 7 August 2020, Cohort 1b enrolled about 27 adults aged 18-55 years at one site in Boston, USA. As a vaccine, Ad26.COV2.S was a replication-incompetent adenovirus type 26 vector that expressed a prefusion-stabilized SARS-CoV-2 spike protein derived from the original Wuhan strain. The immunoSEQ Assay was the method used to sequence TCRbeta CDR3 regions. After extraction, genomic DNA underwent amplification by bias-controlled multiplex PCR, followed by high-throughput sequencing. Turning to the authors' computational methods: Collapsing and filtering of sequences were performed to quantify the absolute abundance of each unique TCRbeta CDR3 region. T cell fraction was estimated by normalizing TCRbeta template counts to usable DNA, which was measured by amplifying reference genes present in all nucleated cells. Repertoire TCRs were annotated as SARS-CoV-2-specific when V gene, CDR3 amino acid sequence and J gene were exactly matched to a known reactive TCR set. The reference SARS-CoV-2 TCR set was obtained from MIRA and was filtered for enrichment in COVID-19-positive ImmuneCODE repertoires, whereby public or cross-reactive TCRs were removed. Based on the MIRA antigens, annotated TCRs were further analysed at the level of specific ORF or position within ORF. Breadth was defined as the number of annotated unique rearrangements divided by the total number of unique productive rearrangements, and depth was defined as the summed frequency of the annotated unique rearrangements. Two-sided Wilcoxon rank-sum tests were used to compare TCR breadth between groups. The table comes from immuneACCESS by way of TCRdb, which keeps in-frame sequences with V and J called. Part of the clones is missing from these tables; in studies checked, under half for an unresolved V gene and the rest for unknown reasons. V and J calls and clone size follow that table, whereas D and trimming were derived from the DNA. This sample lists about 350,000 clones; around nine tenths were detected once. The ten largest clones add up to 9.5% to 12% of the sample.

The CDR3 measures 14 amino acids from cysteine to phenylalanine. Only CDR3 DNA is held: 42 bases, read in frame from base 1. The germline ends are 11 bases apart after V is trimmed by 1 base and J by 3 bases. Reading the germline V gene gives CDR1 SGHDT and CDR2 YYEEEE. The sample is drawn from a study of Ad26.COV2.S vaccination and SARS-CoV-2 variants (dated by TCRdb to about 2021). Describing the broader study: Vaccine-arm donors came from COV1001, a multicentre, randomized, double-blind, placebo-controlled phase I-IIa trial of Ad26.COV2.S in healthy adults. Ad26.COV2.S was administered intramuscularly at a dose of 5x10^10 or 1x10^11 viral particles, either as one shot or as two shots given 56 days apart. TCRbeta repertoire sequencing was used to assess the specificity and breadth of SARS-CoV-2-reactive T cell receptors after Ad26.COV2.S vaccination. The TCR-sequenced set comprised approximately 30 samples: approximately 19 Ad26.COV2.S vaccine recipients, 5 placebo recipients and 8 SARS-CoV-2 convalescent individuals. Trial participants were randomized into five groups of five: low-dose or high-dose Ad26.COV2.S given once or twice, or placebo on both occasions. Investigators did not know the trial group allocation while performing experiments and assessing outcomes. Broad study findings and their caveats: Vaccine and placebo recipients had similar non-spike TCR breadth, a finding consistent with the vaccine containing only spike. Spike-specific TCR breadth was higher in Ad26.COV2.S recipients than in placebo recipients (P = 0.0014). Substantial breadth of spike-specific CD8+ and CD4+ T cell responses was reported after vaccination. According to the authors, total T cell responses may have been underestimated by the TCR breadth and depth analyses. The study was not powered to compare responses between vaccine doses or regimens.

Sequences were derived from peripheral blood, sampled in a trial of Ad26.COV2.S vaccine versus placebo. This receptor was taken from a person between 18 and 65 years old who received the Ad26.COV2.S COVID-19 vaccine or a placebo. The V and J segments used are TRBV5-6 and TRBJ2-7; no D gene is confidently identified. The sequenced DNA: TGTGCCAGCAGCTTGTTCGGCGGAAACTACGAGCAGTACTTC. The translation is CASSLFGGNYEQYF.